These 16 T cell receptor beta chains came from one sample sequenced in a study of blood T cell repertoires in COVID-19. Data came from immunoSEQ multiplex PCR; TCRdb stores just in-frame clones and leaves some out. The sample shows about 270,000 clones, over 80% of them seen only once. The source material was PBMCs or T cells enriched from blood (not recorded which). The receptor source for this set is a woman aged 25-40 years with acute COVID-19.

V is TRBV10-2 and J is TRBJ1-2, with 7 bases matching TRBD1. The CDR3 is 13 amino acids. The trim removed 3 bases at V and 4 bases at J, leaving 2 bases unmatched. Germline CDR1 is WSHSY and CDR2 is SAAADI. The DNA of the CDR3 is TGCGCCAGCAGTGACGACAGGGTCTATGGCTACACCTTC. Translation: CASSDDRVYGYTF.

The chain recombines TRBV18 with TRBJ1-1; no definite D call. This CDR3 region has 13 residues. Between the trimmed V and J ends, which lost 2 bases and 3 bases, there was a span of 7 bases. Germline assignment: CDR1 KGHSH and CDR2 LQKENI. Here the CDR3 reads CASSPMGDTEAFF. In DNA form, the CDR3 reads TGTGCCAGCTCACCAATGGGAGACACTGAAGCTTTCTTT.

The rearrangement uses TRBV28 and TRBJ2-7, with 7 nucleotides matching TRBD1. The junction had 7 bases not matched to a gene; V was cut back by 7 bases and J by 1 base. In germline, CDR1 is MDHEN, CDR2 SYDVKM. The CDR3 totals 14 residues. CDR3 sequence (DNA): TGTGCCAGCACCTACCAGACAGGGTCCTACGAGCAGTACTTC. Residues: CASTYQTGSYEQYF.

The chain carries TRBV19 and TRBJ2-2; tentatively, D is TRBD2 (6 bases). CDR3 length: 15 amino acids. V was clipped by 6 bases and J by 1 base, with 12 bases between them. Germline assignment: CDR1 LNHDA and CDR2 SQIVND (reference sequence). The CDR3 loop is CASRSTSQNTGELFF. For the CDR3, the DNA is TGTGCCAGTAGAAGTACTAGCCAGAACACCGGGGAGCTGTTTTTT.

This clone was observed a single time. J is TRBJ1-5 and V is TRBV2; D possibly corresponds to TRBD1 (5 bases). The CDR3 spans 14 residues. Germline loops: CDR1 SNHLY, CDR2 FYNNEI. Between the trimmed V and J ends, which lost 6 bases and 5 bases, there was a span of 14 bases. The CDR3 here is CASRSGSGYQPQHF. Written as DNA, the CDR3 is TGTGCCAGCAGATCAGGGTCTGGGTATCAGCCCCAGCATTTT.

This clone was recorded once. V is TRBV11-2 and J is TRBJ2-7; 8 nucleotides align to TRBD1. CDR3 length equals 14 residues. Germline V gene lookup returns CDR1 SGHAT and CDR2 FQNNGV. The J segment lost 4 bases and the V segment lost 5 bases, leaving 7 bases of the junction unmatched. The CDR3 spells CASSIPRGQYEQYF. In nucleotides, the CDR3 is TGTGCCAGCAGCATACCCAGGGGGCAATACGAGCAGTACTTC.

J is TRBJ2-1 and V is TRBV2; unclear D gene. V was cut by 6 bases and J by 5 bases, with 2 bases left in between. The germline CDR1 and CDR2 sequences are SNHLY and FYNNEI. The CDR3 consists of 10 residues. CDR3 loop: CASSDNEQFF. The CDR3 nucleotides are TGTGCCAGCAGCGACAATGAGCAGTTCTTC.

J is TRBJ2-7 and V is TRBV11-2, with D possibly TRBD2 on 5 matching bases. Deletions cut 0 bases from V and 3 bases from J, with 18 bases between. Germline CDR1 SGHAT, CDR2 FQNNGV. The CDR3 has 17 amino acids. The CDR3: CASSLEFEGIVGYEQYF. In nucleotides, the CDR3 is TGTGCCAGCAGCTTAGAATTTGAGGGAATCGTCGGCTACGAGCAGTACTTC.

V gene TRBV2 combines with J gene TRBJ2-6; 9 bases align to TRBD1. Trimming removed 6 bases from V and 1 base from J; junction bases left unmatched: 7. The CDR3 runs 17 residues. CDR1 is SNHLY, CDR2 FYNNEI, per germline. The CDR3 sequence: CASRGGTGYSGANVLTF. The DNA of the CDR3 is TGTGCCAGCAGGGGGGGGACAGGGTATTCTGGGGCCAACGTCCTGACTTTC.

This clone showed up just once. This chain uses TRBV23-1 with TRBJ2-1; the D gene is possibly TRBD2 (6 bases). TRBV23-1 counts as an open reading frame of uncertain function. Trimming took off 2 bases at V and 0 bases at J, with 14 bases between the two ends. This CDR3 region has 17 residues. The CDR3 nucleotides read TGCGCCAGCAGTCAAGCCGGCGGGACTCCCTCCTACAATGAGCAGTTCTTC. Its translation: CASSQAGGTPSYNEQFF.

V gene TRBV5-1 combines with J gene TRBJ1-5; D is possibly TRBD1 (5 bases). Trimming pared 5 bases from V and 0 bases from J, leaving 12 bases between. Germline assignment: CDR1 SGHRS and CDR2 YFSETQ. CDR3 length: 15 residues. The CDR3 region has the DNA TGCGCCAGCAGGTTCGACAGCGATAGCAATCAGCCCCAGCATTTT. Its protein product is CASRFDSDSNQPQHF. The full variable domain, rest sourced from reference TRBV5-1 and TRBJ1-5, is KAGVTQTPRYLIKTRGQQVTLSCSPISGHRSVSWYQQTPGQGLQFLFEYFSETQRNKGNFPGRFSGRQFSNSRSEMNVSTLELGDSALYLCASRFDSDSNQPQHFGDGTRLSIL.

J is TRBJ2-1 and V is TRBV12-3 or TRBV12-4; D may be TRBD2 (6 bases). The CDR3 spans 13 residues. Trimming removed 3 bases from V and 3 bases from J, with 6 bases in between. CDR3 sequence (DNA): TGTGCCAGCAGTTTGGGAGGCTACAATGAGCAGTTCTTC. As protein: CASSLGGYNEQFF.

The gene calls are TRBV28 and TRBJ1-5; no definite D call. V was pared by 4 bases and J by 5 bases, with 18 bases between. This CDR3 is built from 16 residues. The germline gives CDR1 MDHEN, CDR2 SYDVKM. CDR3 sequence (DNA): TGTGCCAGCAGTTCAAGTGGGAGAGGGAATCATCAGCCCCAGCATTTT. Its translation: CASSSSGRGNHQPQHF.

This chain links TRBV28 with TRBJ2-1; 7 nucleotides line up with TRBD2. The CDR3 runs to 15 residues. Per germline, CDR1 MDHEN and CDR2 SYDVKM. V gave up 5 bases and J gave up 4 bases; unmatched junction bases: 8. The CDR3 loop is CASSTAGVLYNEQFF. In DNA form, the CDR3 reads TGTGCCAGCAGTACTGCGGGAGTGCTATACAATGAGCAGTTCTTC.

The chain joins TRBV6-5 to TRBJ1-1; D gene ambiguous. The CDR3 has 14 amino acids. CDR1 is MNHEY and CDR2 is SVGAGI in the germline V gene. Trimming left V 7 bases short and J 2 bases short, with 14 bases between. This CDR3 is CASTAIGLNTEAFF. In DNA, the CDR3 is TGTGCCAGCACCGCCATTGGGCTCAACACTGAAGCTTTCTTT.

The rearrangement uses TRBV19 and TRBJ2-1; 11 positions agree with TRBD2. Germline V CDR1 and CDR2: LNHDA, SQIVND (reference sequence). This CDR3 is 15 amino acids long. V lost 5 bases and J lost 8; bases outside the gene matches: 8. In DNA form, the CDR3 reads TGTGCCAGTAGTTCGGGGGTAGCGGGAGGGGATGAGCAGTTCTTC. Translated: CASSSGVAGGDEQFF.